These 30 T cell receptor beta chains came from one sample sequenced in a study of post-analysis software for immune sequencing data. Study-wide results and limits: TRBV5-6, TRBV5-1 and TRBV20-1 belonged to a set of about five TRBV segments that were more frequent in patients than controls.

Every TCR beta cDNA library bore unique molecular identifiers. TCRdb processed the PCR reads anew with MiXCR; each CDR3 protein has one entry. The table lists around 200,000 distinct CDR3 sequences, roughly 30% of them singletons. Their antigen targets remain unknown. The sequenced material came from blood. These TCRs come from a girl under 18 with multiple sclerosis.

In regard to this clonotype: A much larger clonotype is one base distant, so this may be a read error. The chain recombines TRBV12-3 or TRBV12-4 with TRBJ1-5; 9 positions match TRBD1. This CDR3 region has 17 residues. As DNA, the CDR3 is TGTGCCAGCGGTTTGGGGACAGGGCCCTATGTTAATCAGCCCCAGCATTTT. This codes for CASGLGTGPYVNQPQHF.

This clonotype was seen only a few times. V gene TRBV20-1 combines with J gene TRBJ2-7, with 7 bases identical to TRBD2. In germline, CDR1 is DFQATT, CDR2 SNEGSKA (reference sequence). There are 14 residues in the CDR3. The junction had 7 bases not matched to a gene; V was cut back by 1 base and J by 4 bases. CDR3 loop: CSARVGGRRYEQYF. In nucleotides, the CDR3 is TGCAGTGCTAGAGTGGGGGGGAGAAGGTACGAGCAGTACTTC.

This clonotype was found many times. CDR3 nucleotide sequence: TGCGCCAGCAGCTCACCCGGGAACACTGAAGCTTTCTTT. Its protein is CASSSPGNTEAFF. The rearrangement joins TRBV5-1 to TRBJ1-1; D gene ambiguous. Trimming left V 3 bases short and J 1 base short, with 7 bases between. The CDR3 is 13 residues long. CDR1 is SGHRS and CDR2 is YFSETQ in the germline V gene.

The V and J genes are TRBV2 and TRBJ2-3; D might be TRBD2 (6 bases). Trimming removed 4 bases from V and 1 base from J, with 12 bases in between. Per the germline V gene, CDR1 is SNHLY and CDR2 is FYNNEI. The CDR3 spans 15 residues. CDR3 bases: TGTGCCAGCAGTGCGGCGGGATCTCGCACAGATACGCAGTATTTT. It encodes CASSAAGSRTDTQYF.

CDR3 sequence (DNA): TGTGCCAGCAGTCCAGCTAGCGGAGACTACCATGAGCAGTACTTC. It yields the protein CASSPASGDYHEQYF. The chain combines TRBV28 with TRBJ2-5, with 7 nucleotides matching TRBD2. Germline lookup yields CDR1 MDHEN and CDR2 SYDVKM. The J segment lost 11 bases and the V segment lost 5 bases, leaving 17 bases of the junction unmatched. The CDR3 consists of 15 residues.

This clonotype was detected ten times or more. CDR3 residues: CASSLGQGLSYEQYF. For the CDR3, the DNA is TGTGCCAGCAGCCTGGGACAGGGGCTCTCCTACGAGCAGTACTTC. This chain joins TRBV7-9 and TRBJ2-7; 10 bases fit TRBD1. The V segment lost 5 bases and the J segment 0 bases; nucleotides outside the gene matches: 4. This CDR3 is 15 amino acids long. From germline, CDR1 is SEHNR and CDR2 FQNEAQ (reference sequence).

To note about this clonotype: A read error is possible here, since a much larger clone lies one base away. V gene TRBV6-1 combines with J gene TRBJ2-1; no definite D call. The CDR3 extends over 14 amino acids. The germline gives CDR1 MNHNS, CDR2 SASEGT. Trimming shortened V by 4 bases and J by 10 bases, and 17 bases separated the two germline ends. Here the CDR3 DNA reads TGTGCCAGCAGTGGGCCGGTATACTTGACGGAGCAGTTCTTC. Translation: CASSGPVYLTEQFF.

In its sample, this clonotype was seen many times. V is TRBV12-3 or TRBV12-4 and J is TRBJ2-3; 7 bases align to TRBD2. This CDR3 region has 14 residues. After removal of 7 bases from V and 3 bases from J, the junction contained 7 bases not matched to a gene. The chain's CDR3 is CASTLPGRTDTQYF. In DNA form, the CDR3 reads TGTGCCAGCACCCTCCCCGGGAGGACAGATACGCAGTATTTT.

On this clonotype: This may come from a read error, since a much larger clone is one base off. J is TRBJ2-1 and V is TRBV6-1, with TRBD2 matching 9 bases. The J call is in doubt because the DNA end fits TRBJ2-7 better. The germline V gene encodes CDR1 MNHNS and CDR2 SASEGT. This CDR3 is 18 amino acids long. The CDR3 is CASMAGLAGDSSYNEQYF. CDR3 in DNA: TGTGCCAGCATGGCGGGGTTAGCGGGGGATAGCTCCTACAATGAGCAGTACTTC.

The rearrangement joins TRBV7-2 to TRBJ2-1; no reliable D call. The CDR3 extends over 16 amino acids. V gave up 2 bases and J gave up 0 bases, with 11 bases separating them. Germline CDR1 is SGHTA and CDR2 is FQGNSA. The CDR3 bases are TGTGCCAGCAGCTTATTCCGGGTCAGCTCCTACAATGAGCAGTTCTTC. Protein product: CASSLFRVSSYNEQFF. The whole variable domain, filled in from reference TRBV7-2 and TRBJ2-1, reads GAGVSQSPSNKVTEKGKDVELRCDPISGHTALYWYRQSLGQGLEFLIYFQGNSAPDKSGLPSDRFSAERTGGSVSTLTIQRTQQEDSAVYLCASSLFRVSSYNEQFFGPGTRLTVL.

Here the CDR3 DNA reads TGCAGCGTCGATACAGGGGGTCGTGAAAAACTGTTTTTT. It is translated as CSVDTGGREKLFF. The rearrangement joins TRBV29-1 to TRBJ1-4; 8 nucleotides line up with TRBD1. CDR3 length: 13 residues. The V segment lost 6 bases and the J segment 7 bases; nucleotides outside the gene matches: 7. Germline loops: CDR1 SQVTM, CDR2 ANQGSEA.

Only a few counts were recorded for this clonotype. The CDR3 region is CATSRYAGPAYEQYF. The CDR3 DNA follows: TGTGCCACCAGCAGATACGCAGGGCCAGCCTACGAGCAGTACTTC. The chain is built from TRBV15 and TRBJ2-7, with D possibly being TRBD1 (5 bases). V lost 2 bases, J lost 2 bases, and 13 bases lay in between. The CDR3 consists of 15 residues. Germline assignment: CDR1 LNHNV and CDR2 YYDKDF (reference sequence). Filled out from reference TRBV15 and TRBJ2-7, the complete variable domain reads DAMVIQNPRYQVTQFGKPVTLSCSQTLNHNVMYWYQQKSSQAPKLLFHYYDKDFNNEADTPDNFQSRRPNTSFCFLDIRSPGLGDTAMYLCATSRYAGPAYEQYFGPGTRLTVT.

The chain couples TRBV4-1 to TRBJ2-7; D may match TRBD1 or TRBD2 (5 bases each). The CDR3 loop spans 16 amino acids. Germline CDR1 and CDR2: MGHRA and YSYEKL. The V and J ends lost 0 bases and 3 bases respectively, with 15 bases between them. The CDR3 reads CASSQEGETDYYEQYF. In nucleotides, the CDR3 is TGCGCCAGCAGCCAAGAGGGAGAGACAGATTACTACGAGCAGTACTTC.

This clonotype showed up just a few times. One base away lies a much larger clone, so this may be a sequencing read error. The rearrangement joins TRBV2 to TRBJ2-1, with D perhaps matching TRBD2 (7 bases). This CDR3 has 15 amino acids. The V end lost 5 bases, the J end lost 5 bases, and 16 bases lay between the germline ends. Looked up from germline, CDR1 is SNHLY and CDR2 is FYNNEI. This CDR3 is CASSRLGGVNNEQFF. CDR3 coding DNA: TGTGCCAGCAGTCGTCTAGGGGGGGTAAACAATGAGCAGTTCTTC. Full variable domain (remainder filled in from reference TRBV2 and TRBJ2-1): EPEVTQTPSHQVTQMGQEVILRCVPISNHLYFYWYRQILGQKVEFLVSFYNNEISEKSEIFDDQFSVERPDGSNFTLKIRSTKLEDSAMYFCASSRLGGVNNEQFFGPGTRLTVL.

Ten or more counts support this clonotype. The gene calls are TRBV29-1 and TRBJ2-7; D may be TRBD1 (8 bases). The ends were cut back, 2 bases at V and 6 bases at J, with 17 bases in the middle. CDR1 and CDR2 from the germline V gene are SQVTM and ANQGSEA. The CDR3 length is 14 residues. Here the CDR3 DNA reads TGCAGCGTTGAAAAGGGAGGGACAGGCTCCGAGCAGTACTTC. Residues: CSVEKGGTGSEQYF.

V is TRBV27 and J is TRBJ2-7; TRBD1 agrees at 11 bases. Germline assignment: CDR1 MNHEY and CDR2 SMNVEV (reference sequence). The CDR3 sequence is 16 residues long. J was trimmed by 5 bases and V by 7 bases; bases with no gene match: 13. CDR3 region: CASIHDRGTGGHEQYF. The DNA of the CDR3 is TGTGCCAGCATCCACGACCGTGGGACAGGGGGTCACGAGCAGTACTTC.

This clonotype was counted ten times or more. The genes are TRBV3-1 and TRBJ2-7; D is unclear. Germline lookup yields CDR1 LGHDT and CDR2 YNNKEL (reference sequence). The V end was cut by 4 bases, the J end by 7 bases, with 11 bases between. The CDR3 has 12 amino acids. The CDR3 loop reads CASSLRHAEQYF. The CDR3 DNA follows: TGTGCCAGCAGCCTGCGACACGCTGAGCAGTACTTC.

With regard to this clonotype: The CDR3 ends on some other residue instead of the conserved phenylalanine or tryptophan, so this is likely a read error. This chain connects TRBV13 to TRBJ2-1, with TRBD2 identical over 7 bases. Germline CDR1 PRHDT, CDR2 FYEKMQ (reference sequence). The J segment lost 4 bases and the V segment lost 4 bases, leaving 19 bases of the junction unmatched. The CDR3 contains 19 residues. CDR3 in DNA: TGTGCCAGCAGCTCCCCAGTGAGCGAGGCGGGAGTGAGTTACAATGAGCAGTTCGTC. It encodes CASSSPVSEAGVSYNEQFV.

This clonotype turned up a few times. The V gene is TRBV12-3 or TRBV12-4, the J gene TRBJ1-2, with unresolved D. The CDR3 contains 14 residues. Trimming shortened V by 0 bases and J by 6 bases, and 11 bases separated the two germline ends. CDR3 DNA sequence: TGTGCCAGCAGTTTAGCAGGGCGCCGGGATGGCTACACCTTC. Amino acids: CASSLAGRRDGYTF.

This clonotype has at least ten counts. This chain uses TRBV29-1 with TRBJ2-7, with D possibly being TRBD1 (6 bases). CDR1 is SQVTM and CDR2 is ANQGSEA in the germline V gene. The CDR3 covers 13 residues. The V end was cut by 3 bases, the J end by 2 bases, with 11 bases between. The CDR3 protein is CSVEGHSTYEQYF. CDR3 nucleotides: TGCAGCGTTGAGGGACACTCGACCTACGAGCAGTACTTC.

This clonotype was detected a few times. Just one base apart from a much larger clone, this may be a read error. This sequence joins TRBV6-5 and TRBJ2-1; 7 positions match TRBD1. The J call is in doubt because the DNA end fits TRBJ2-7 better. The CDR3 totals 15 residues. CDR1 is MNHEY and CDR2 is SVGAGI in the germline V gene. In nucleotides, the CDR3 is TGTGCCAGCAGGGTACAGGGGAACTCCTACAATGAGCAGTACTTC. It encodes CASRVQGNSYNEQYF.

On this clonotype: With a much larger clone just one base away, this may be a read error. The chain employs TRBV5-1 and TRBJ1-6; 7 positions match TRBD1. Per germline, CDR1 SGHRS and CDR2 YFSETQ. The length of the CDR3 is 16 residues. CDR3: CASSSTTGSDNSPRHF. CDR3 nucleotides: TGCGCCAGCAGCTCAACGACAGGGAGTGACAATTCACCCCGCCACTTT.

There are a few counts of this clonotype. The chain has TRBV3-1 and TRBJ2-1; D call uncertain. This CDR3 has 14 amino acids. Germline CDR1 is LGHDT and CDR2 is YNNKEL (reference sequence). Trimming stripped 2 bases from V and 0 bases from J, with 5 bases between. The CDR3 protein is CASSQPSSYNEQFF. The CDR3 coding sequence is TGTGCCAGCAGCCAACCGAGCTCCTACAATGAGCAGTTCTTC.

DNA for the CDR3: TGTGCCAGCAGCCCGGACAGGGGGACGAAGATTCAGCCCCAGCATTTT. Translated: CASSPDRGTKIQPQHF. The V and J genes are TRBV28 and TRBJ1-5, with 10 bases that match TRBD1. V dropped 6 bases and J dropped 6; count of bases not matched to a gene: 11. Germline V lookup: CDR1 MDHEN, CDR2 SYDVKM. This CDR3 region has 16 residues.

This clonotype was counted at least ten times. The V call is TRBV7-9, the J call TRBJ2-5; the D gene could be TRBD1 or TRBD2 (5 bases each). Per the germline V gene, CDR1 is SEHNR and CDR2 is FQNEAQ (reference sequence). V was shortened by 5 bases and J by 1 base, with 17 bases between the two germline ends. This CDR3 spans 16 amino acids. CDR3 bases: TGTGCCAGCAGCCCCTACGGTCCAGGGACCCAAGAGACCCAGTACTTC. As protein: CASSPYGPGTQETQYF.

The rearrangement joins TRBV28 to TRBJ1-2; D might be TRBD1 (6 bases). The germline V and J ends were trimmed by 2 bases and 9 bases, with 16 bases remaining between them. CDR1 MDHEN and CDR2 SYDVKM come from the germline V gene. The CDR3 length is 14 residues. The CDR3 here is CASSLGFGGASYTF. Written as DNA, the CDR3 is TGTGCCAGCAGTTTAGGATTCGGGGGCGCCAGCTACACCTTC.

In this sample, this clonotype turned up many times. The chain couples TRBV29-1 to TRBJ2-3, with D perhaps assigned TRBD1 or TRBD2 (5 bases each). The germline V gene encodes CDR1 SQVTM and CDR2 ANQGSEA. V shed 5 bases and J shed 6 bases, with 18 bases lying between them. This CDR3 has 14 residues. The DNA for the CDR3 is TGCAGCGTTAGTCCCTACGGGGCGGCTGATACGCAGTATTTT. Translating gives CSVSPYGAADTQYF.

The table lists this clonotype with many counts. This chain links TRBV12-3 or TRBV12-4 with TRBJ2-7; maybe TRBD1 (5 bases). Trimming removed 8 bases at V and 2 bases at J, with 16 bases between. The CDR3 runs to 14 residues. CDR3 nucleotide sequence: TGTGCCAGCTCCCGTCAGGGAACTACCTACGAGCAGTACTTC. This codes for CASSRQGTTYEQYF.

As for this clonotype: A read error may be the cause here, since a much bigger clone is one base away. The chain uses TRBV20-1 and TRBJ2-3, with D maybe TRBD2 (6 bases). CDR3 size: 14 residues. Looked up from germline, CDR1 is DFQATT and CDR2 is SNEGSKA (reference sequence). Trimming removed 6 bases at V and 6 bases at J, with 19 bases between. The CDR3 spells CSAQTRGASDTQYF. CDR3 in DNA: TGCAGTGCGCAGACTAGAGGGGCATCCGATACGCAGTATTTT.

The CDR3 coding sequence is TGCGCCAGCAGTGAGTTAGGGGGGACTAACACCGGGGAGCTGTTTTTT. Translation: CASSELGGTNTGELFF. The chain has TRBV10-2 and TRBJ2-2; D tentatively reads TRBD1 or TRBD2 (6 bases each). The V end was cut by 1 base, the J end by 2 bases, with 11 bases between. This CDR3 spans 16 amino acids. In germline, CDR1 is WSHSY, CDR2 SAAADI.